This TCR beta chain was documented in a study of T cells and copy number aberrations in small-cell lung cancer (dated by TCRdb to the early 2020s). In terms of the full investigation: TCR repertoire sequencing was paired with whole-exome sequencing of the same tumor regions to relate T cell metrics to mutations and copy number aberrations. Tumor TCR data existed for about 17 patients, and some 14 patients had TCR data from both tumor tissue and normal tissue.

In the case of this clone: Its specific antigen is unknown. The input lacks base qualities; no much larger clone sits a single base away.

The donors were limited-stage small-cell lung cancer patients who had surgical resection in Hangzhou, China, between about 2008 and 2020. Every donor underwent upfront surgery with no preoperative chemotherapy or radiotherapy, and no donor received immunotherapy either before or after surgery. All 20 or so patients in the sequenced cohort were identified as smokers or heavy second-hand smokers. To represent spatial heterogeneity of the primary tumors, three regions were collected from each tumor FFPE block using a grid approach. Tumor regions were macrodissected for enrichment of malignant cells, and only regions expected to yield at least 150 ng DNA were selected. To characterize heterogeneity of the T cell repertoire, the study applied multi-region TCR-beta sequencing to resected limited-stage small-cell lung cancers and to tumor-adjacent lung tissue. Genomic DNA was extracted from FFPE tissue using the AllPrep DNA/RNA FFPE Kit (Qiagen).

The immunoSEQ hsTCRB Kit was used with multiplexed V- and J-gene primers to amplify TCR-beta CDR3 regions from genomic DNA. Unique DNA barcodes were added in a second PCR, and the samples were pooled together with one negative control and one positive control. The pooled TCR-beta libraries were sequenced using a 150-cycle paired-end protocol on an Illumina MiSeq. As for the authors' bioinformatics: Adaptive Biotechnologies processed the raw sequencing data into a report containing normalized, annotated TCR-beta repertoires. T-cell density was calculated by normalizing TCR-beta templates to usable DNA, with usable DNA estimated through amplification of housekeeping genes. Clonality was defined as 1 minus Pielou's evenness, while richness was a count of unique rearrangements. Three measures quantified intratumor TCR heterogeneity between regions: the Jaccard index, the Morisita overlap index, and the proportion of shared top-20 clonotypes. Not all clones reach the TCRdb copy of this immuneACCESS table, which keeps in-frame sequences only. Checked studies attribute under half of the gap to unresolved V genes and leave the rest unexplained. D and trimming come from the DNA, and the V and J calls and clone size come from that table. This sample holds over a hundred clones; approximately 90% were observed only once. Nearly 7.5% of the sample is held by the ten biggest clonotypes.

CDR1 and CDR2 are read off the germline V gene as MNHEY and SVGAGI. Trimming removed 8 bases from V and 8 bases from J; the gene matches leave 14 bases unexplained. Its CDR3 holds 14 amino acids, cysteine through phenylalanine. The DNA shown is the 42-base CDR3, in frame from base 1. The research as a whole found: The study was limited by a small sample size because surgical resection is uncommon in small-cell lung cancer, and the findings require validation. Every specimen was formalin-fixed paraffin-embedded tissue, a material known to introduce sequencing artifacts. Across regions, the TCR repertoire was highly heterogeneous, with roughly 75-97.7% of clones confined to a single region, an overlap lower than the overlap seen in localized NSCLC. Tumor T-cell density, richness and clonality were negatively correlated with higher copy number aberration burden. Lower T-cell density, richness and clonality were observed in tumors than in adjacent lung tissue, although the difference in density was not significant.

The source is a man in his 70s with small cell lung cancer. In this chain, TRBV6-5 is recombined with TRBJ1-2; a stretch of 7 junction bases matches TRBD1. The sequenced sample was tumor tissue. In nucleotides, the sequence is TGTGCCAGCTCCCCCCGGGACAGATGGGGCGGCTACACCTTC. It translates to CASSPRDRWGGYTF.